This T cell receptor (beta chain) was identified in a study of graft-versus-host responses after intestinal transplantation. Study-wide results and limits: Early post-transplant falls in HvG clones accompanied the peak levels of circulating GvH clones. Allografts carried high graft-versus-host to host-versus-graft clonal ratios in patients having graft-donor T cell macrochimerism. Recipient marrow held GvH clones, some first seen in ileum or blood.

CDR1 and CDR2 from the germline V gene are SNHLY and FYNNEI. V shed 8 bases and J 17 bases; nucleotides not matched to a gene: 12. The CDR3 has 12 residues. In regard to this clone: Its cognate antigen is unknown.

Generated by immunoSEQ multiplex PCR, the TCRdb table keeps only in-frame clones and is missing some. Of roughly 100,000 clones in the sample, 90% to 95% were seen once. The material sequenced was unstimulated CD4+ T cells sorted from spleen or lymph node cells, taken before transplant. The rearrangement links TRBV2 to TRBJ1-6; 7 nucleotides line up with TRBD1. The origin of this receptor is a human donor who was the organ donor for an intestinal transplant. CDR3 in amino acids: CASRDRRVWIHF. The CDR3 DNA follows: TGTGCCAGCCGGGACAGACGAGTTTGGATCCACTTT.